One and the same sample provided the 31 T cell receptor beta chains below, sequenced in a study of shared clonotypes between healthy human individuals. The method was immunoSEQ multiplex PCR; TCRdb's version includes in-frame clones alone and lacks a portion of them. The data contain some 320,000 clones, around 86% of them singletons. The source material was memory CD8+ T cells sorted from blood. Subset in this sample: CD45RO+ cells pooled with CCR7-negative TemRA cells. The receptors were sampled from a man aged 18 to 35 in good health.

This clone appeared a single time. V and J are TRBV11-2 and TRBJ2-5, with TRBD1 matching over 8 bases. J was trimmed by 6 bases and V by 5 bases; bases with no gene match: 8. Per the germline V gene, CDR1 is SGHAT and CDR2 is FQNNGV. The CDR3 has 14 residues. CDR3 region: CASSGQGGMKTQYF. DNA of the CDR3: TGTGCCAGCAGCGGACAGGGTGGTATGAAGACCCAGTACTTC.

CDR3 amino acids: CASSLGIAGGPGLREQYF. Here the CDR3 DNA reads TGCGCCAGCAGCTTGGGTATAGCGGGAGGGCCAGGCCTTAGGGAGCAGTACTTC. The chain combines TRBV5-1 with TRBJ2-7; 11 bases match TRBD2. Unmatched junction bases numbered 15, after V lost 0 bases and J lost 7 bases. The CDR3 runs 18 residues. Germline V gene lookup returns CDR1 SGHRS and CDR2 YFSETQ.

The CDR3 spells CASSLHRGTEAFF. The CDR3 DNA follows: TGCGCCAGCAGCCTTCACAGGGGCACTGAAGCTTTCTTT. The chain has TRBV4-1 and TRBJ1-1; 7 nucleotides line up with TRBD1. The CDR3 has 13 amino acids. J lost 4 bases, V lost 4 bases, and 3 bases had no gene match. Germline lookup yields CDR1 MGHRA and CDR2 YSYEKL.

This clone has just one count. This sequence joins TRBV13 and TRBJ2-1; D unresolved. Germline CDR1 is PRHDT and CDR2 is FYEKMQ (reference sequence). The ends were cut back, 1 base at V and 10 bases at J, with 8 bases in the middle. The CDR3 contains 12 residues. CDR3 sequence (DNA): TGTGCCAGCAGCTTAGAAGATAGGGAGCAGTTCTTC. Translation: CASSLEDREQFF.

The rearrangement uses TRBV6-5 and TRBJ1-2, with D perhaps matching TRBD1 (5 bases). The CDR3 length is 13 residues. Germline CDR1 is MNHEY and CDR2 is SVGAGI. V was clipped by 2 bases and J by 4 bases, with 8 bases between them. The CDR3 DNA follows: TGTGCCAGCAGTTACCGGGGACTCTATGGCTACACCTTC. Its translation: CASSYRGLYGYTF.

The genes are TRBV7-9 and TRBJ1-1, with a tentative D call TRBD1 (6 bases). Germline V gene sequence: CDR1 SEHNR, CDR2 FQNEAQ (reference sequence). V lost 5 bases to trimming and J lost 8 bases, with 18 bases between them. CDR3 length: 14 amino acids. The CDR3 here is CASSPTGTSEEAFF. The CDR3 nucleotides are TGTGCCAGCAGCCCGACAGGTACTTCTGAGGAAGCTTTCTTT.

Here the CDR3 DNA reads TGTGCCAGCAGCAAAGCCGACAGGTCCATGGGAAAACTGTTTTTT. Its protein product is CASSKADRSMGKLFF. The chain is built from TRBV21-1 and TRBJ1-4; TRBD1, the table's D call, lacks a check against the DNA. TRBV21-1 is a pseudogene. CDR3 length: 15 amino acids.

J is TRBJ1-4 and V is TRBV7-9; 7 nucleotides match TRBD1. This CDR3 has 15 residues. From germline, CDR1 is SEHNR and CDR2 FQNEAQ (reference sequence). V trimming: 4 bases; J trimming: 3 bases; junction bases outside the gene matches: 5. The CDR3 DNA is TGTGCCAGCAGCTCGCTTAGGGGGCCTAATGAAAAACTGTTTTTT. Protein sequence: CASSSLRGPNEKLFF.

The chain employs TRBV29-1 and TRBJ1-2; TRBD1 matches 8 bases. The CDR3 length is 11 residues. Trimming at V came to 3 bases and at J to 6 bases, leaving 0 bases not matched to a gene. The germline gives CDR1 SQVTM, CDR2 ANQGSEA. The DNA for the CDR3 is TGCAGCGTTGACAGGGGGCATGGCTACACCTTC. It translates to CSVDRGHGYTF.

This chain's CDR3 is CASSSQGITEAFF. As DNA, the CDR3 is TGTGCCAGTAGTTCGCAGGGGATTACTGAAGCTTTCTTT. This chain joins TRBV19 and TRBJ1-1; the D gene is possibly TRBD1 (6 bases). V lost 5 bases and J 5 bases, leaving 12 bases between the germline ends. This CDR3 has 13 amino acids. Germline CDR1 reads LNHDA; CDR2 reads SQIVND (reference sequence).

The genes are TRBV28 and TRBJ1-2; D is ambiguous. CDR1 and CDR2 from the germline V gene are MDHEN and SYDVKM. The CDR3 has 15 residues. V was trimmed by 6 bases and J by 2 bases, leaving 16 bases between them. The CDR3 protein is CASSLLQTSNYGYTF. In nucleotides, the CDR3 is TGTGCCAGCAGCCTACTACAGACAAGCAACTATGGCTACACCTTC.

The rearrangement joins TRBV9 to TRBJ2-5, with 12 bases fitting TRBD2. Trimming removed 4 bases from V and 5 bases from J; junction bases left unmatched: 9. Germline CDR1 is SGDLS and CDR2 is YYNGEE. The CDR3 length is 16 residues. The CDR3 DNA reads TGTGCCAGCAGCCCAGGACTAGCGGGATTAGGGGAGACCCAGTACTTC. Protein: CASSPGLAGLGETQYF.

The CDR3 DNA sequence: TGTGCCAGCAGCGACAGGGGAGGGTACTATGGCTACACCTTC. Amino acids: CASSDRGGYYGYTF. The rearrangement links TRBV28 to TRBJ1-2; 8 nucleotides match TRBD1. The CDR3 is made up of 14 amino acids. After removal of 6 bases from V and 3 bases from J, the junction contained 6 bases not matched to a gene. In germline, CDR1 is MDHEN, CDR2 SYDVKM.

V gene TRBV6-5 combines with J gene TRBJ2-7; no clear D. The CDR3 covers 14 residues. V was clipped by 2 bases and J by 6 bases, with 14 bases between them. Germline CDR1 MNHEY, CDR2 SVGAGI. The CDR3 DNA reads TGTGCCAGCAGTTACGGTGGTGGTGGGGTCGAGCAGTACTTC. Translated: CASSYGGGGVEQYF.

The table lists this clone with many counts. The chain joins TRBV9 to TRBJ2-3; 11 bases are shared with TRBD1. The J segment lost 2 bases and the V segment lost 3 bases, leaving 5 bases of the junction unmatched. Germline CDR1 SGDLS, CDR2 YYNGEE. The CDR3 has 16 amino acids. CDR3 sequence reads: CASSGGTGGITDTQYF. The CDR3 nucleotides read TGTGCCAGCAGCGGAGGGACAGGGGGGATCACAGATACGCAGTATTTT.

Worth noting for this clone: Within the sample, other DNA sequences also encode this same CDR3. This chain links TRBV4-1 with TRBJ2-7; TRBD2 matches at 12 bases. Germline trimming cut 3 bases from V and 3 bases from J; bases unmatched to any gene: 3. Germline loops: CDR1 MGHRA, CDR2 YSYEKL. The CDR3 runs 15 residues. This CDR3 is CASSQETSGSYEQYF. For the CDR3, the DNA is TGCGCCAGCAGCCAGGAGACTAGCGGGAGCTACGAGCAGTACTTC.

The V gene is TRBV5-1, the J gene TRBJ2-7; TRBD1 might be the D (5 bases). V was shortened by 1 base and J by 2 bases, with 10 bases between the two germline ends. The CDR3 extends over 14 amino acids. From germline, CDR1 is SGHRS and CDR2 YFSETQ. CDR3 sequence: CASSLNGRAYEQYF. CDR3 bases: TGCGCCAGCAGCTTGAACGGCAGGGCCTACGAGCAGTACTTC.

This chain uses TRBV15 with TRBJ2-1; D may be TRBD1 (6 bases). Trimming pared 3 bases from V and 4 bases from J, leaving 10 bases between. Germline CDR1 and CDR2: LNHNV and YYDKDF (reference sequence). The CDR3 covers 14 residues. Here the CDR3 DNA reads TGTGCCACCAGCAGGGGGGCCCTGTACAATGAGCAGTTCTTC. Translating gives CATSRGALYNEQFF.

This chain uses TRBV7-2 with TRBJ2-7, with 7 bases lining up with TRBD2. The CDR3 runs to 14 residues. CDR1 and CDR2 (germline): SGHTA, FQGNSA. The ends lost 1 base at V and 2 bases at J; junction bases unmatched: 2. The CDR3 protein is CASSLVSGPYEQYF. The CDR3 bases are TGTGCCAGCAGCTTAGTTAGCGGGCCCTACGAGCAGTACTTC.

In this sample, this clone turned up once. V and J are TRBV6-5 and TRBJ2-7; 8 bases map to TRBD1. CDR1 is MNHEY, CDR2 SVGAGI, per germline. V shed 6 bases and J 4 bases; nucleotides not matched to a gene: 8. The CDR3 loop spans 14 amino acids. Here the CDR3 reads CASSDRGDAYEQYF. In DNA, the CDR3 is TGTGCCAGCAGCGACAGGGGTGATGCATACGAGCAGTACTTC.

The chain couples TRBV6-5 to TRBJ1-5; D gene uncertain. CDR1 and CDR2 (germline): MNHEY, SVGAGI. This CDR3 has 13 amino acids. Trimming cost V 6 bases and J 0 bases, with 6 bases left between them. The CDR3 here is CASREGSNQPQHF. CDR3 coding DNA: TGTGCCAGCAGAGAGGGTAGCAATCAGCCCCAGCATTTT.

This clone was found many times. The chain recombines TRBV9 with TRBJ2-7; the match to TRBD1 covers 10 bases. The germline V gene encodes CDR1 SGDLS and CDR2 YYNGEE. Unmatched junction bases numbered 11, after V lost 2 bases and J lost 6 bases. The CDR3 runs 16 residues. The CDR3 DNA sequence: TGTGCCAGCAGCGTGAGCCCCGGGACAGGGGAGGGCGAGCAGTACTTC. It yields the protein CASSVSPGTGEGEQYF.

This clone was found many times. This rearrangement joins TRBV7-9 to TRBJ1-4; D is unresolved. CDR1 SEHNR and CDR2 FQNEAQ come from the germline V gene (reference sequence). V was clipped by 1 base and J by 7 bases, with 13 bases between them. This CDR3 is 15 amino acids long. The CDR3 here is CASSLVVGGGEKLFF. The CDR3 region has the DNA TGTGCCAGCAGCTTAGTGGTTGGAGGCGGTGAAAAACTGTTTTTT.

This clone was picked up one time. V is TRBV6-6 and J is TRBJ2-7; D unresolved. The V gene lost 7 bases and the J gene lost 2 bases, with 6 bases spanning the gap. The CDR3 extends over 11 amino acids. CDR1 MNHNY and CDR2 SVGAGI come from the germline V gene (reference sequence). CDR3 nucleotide sequence: TGTGCCAGCAAGCAGGCCTACGAGCAGTACTTC. Its translation is CASKQAYEQYF.

The chain carries TRBV27 and TRBJ1-2; D may be TRBD1 (6 bases). Trimming removed 2 bases from V and 4 bases from J, with 11 bases in between. The CDR3 has 14 residues. CDR1 and CDR2 (germline): MNHEY, SMNVEV (reference sequence). Written as DNA, the CDR3 is TGTGCCAGCAGTTTAAAGGGGGAAAGCTATGGCTACACCTTC. Translation: CASSLKGESYGYTF.

This clone came up once. This rearrangement joins TRBV19 to TRBJ2-1, with 10 nucleotides matching TRBD2. Trimming removed 5 bases from V and 2 bases from J; junction bases left unmatched: 3. From germline, CDR1 is LNHDA and CDR2 SQIVND (reference sequence). The CDR3 is 15 residues long. The CDR3 DNA reads as TGTGCCAGTAGTTCAGCGGGAGGGCCCTACAATGAGCAGTTCTTC. This gives the protein CASSSAGGPYNEQFF.

The chain combines TRBV27 with TRBJ2-3; D perhaps matches TRBD2 (6 bases). The CDR3 consists of 17 residues. Germline CDR1 reads MNHEY; CDR2 reads SMNVEV (reference sequence). Trimming took 0 bases from V and 6 from J, leaving 19 bases between them. The CDR3: CASSLSFVGTYDDTQYF. CDR3 sequence (DNA): TGTGCCAGCAGTTTATCCTTCGTGGGGACTTACGACGATACGCAGTATTTT.

The chain joins TRBV27 to TRBJ2-1, with 7 bases lining up with TRBD2. The CDR3 spans 18 residues. V shed 1 base, J shed 0 bases, and the junction held 9 bases outside the gene matches. CDR1 is MNHEY, CDR2 SMNVEV, per germline (reference sequence). The CDR3 DNA is TGTGCCAGCAGTTTATATTCGGGAGGACCCGGCTCCTACAATGAGCAGTTCTTC. This translates into CASSLYSGGPGSYNEQFF.

This chain connects TRBV29-1 to TRBJ1-3, with D maybe TRBD1 (6 bases). Germline CDR1 SQVTM, CDR2 ANQGSEA. V was pared by 5 bases and J by 0 bases, with 23 bases between. The CDR3 consists of 18 residues. The CDR3 here is CSVTGSGLRGDSGNTIYF. CDR3 DNA sequence: TGCAGCGTTACAGGGTCGGGCCTCAGGGGAGACTCTGGAAACACCATATATTTT.

The V call is TRBV7-2, the J call TRBJ2-3; TRBD2 aligns across 13 bases. Germline CDR1 and CDR2: SGHTA and FQGNSA. J gave up 6 bases and V 7 bases, and 4 bases lay outside the gene matches. The CDR3 totals 14 residues. The CDR3 loop reads CASTGLAGVDTQYF. The CDR3 DNA reads TGTGCCAGCACCGGACTAGCGGGGGTTGATACGCAGTATTTT. The full variable domain, in which reference TRBV7-2 and TRBJ2-3 provide the parts outside the CDR3, is GAGVSQSPSNKVTEKGKDVELRCDPISGHTALYWYRQSLGQGLEFLIYFQGNSAPDKSGLPSDRFSAERTGGSVSTLTIQRTQQEDSAVYLCASTGLAGVDTQYFGPGTRLTVL.

The V and J genes are TRBV27 and TRBJ2-1; tentatively, D is TRBD2 (7 bases). Germline V gene sequence: CDR1 MNHEY, CDR2 SMNVEV (reference sequence). This CDR3 comprises 14 residues. Trimming cost V 5 bases and J 9 bases, with 17 bases left between them. CDR3 sequence (DNA): TGTGCCAGCAGTATGTGGGGGGGCCAGGTTGAGCAGTTCTTC. Protein sequence: CASSMWGGQVEQFF.